These 23 T cell receptor beta chains were all obtained from the same sample, sequenced in a study of T cell responses to AZD1222 COVID-19 vaccine. Profiled with immunoSEQ multiplex PCR; TCRdb holds only in-frame clones, not every one. This sample carries over 60,000 clones, roughly 91% of them seen once, and the ten largest clones take 24%. The sequenced sample was peripheral blood, obtained on day 0 of AZD1222 vaccination. All receptors derive from an adult in good health.

The gene calls are TRBV7-3 and TRBJ1-6; 10 positions match TRBD1. The CDR3 runs to 15 residues. After removal of 5 bases from V and 8 bases from J, the junction contained 6 bases not matched to a gene. Germline lookup yields CDR1 SGHTA and CDR2 FQGTGA. CDR3 coding DNA: TGTGCCAGCAGCATGACCGGGACAGGGGATTCACCCCTCCACTTT. The encoded protein is CASSMTGTGDSPLHF.

The chain has TRBV12-5 and TRBJ2-7; D is unclear. The CDR3 spans 15 residues. Germline CDR1 is LGHNT and CDR2 is FRNRAP. V was pared by 6 bases and J by 7 bases, with 22 bases between. The CDR3 region has the DNA TGTGCTAGTGGGGGGAAGGGATTCTCCCTTGGGGAGCAGTACTTC. It is translated as CASGGKGFSLGEQYF.

The chain links TRBV19 to TRBJ1-5; D remains ambiguous. The CDR3 contains 16 residues. CDR1 LNHDA and CDR2 SQIVND come from the germline V gene (reference sequence). Trimming shortened V by 3 bases and J by 0 bases, and 12 bases separated the two germline ends. CDR3 protein: CASSIIQTDSNQPQHF. CDR3 nucleotides: TGTGCCAGTAGTATTATCCAGACGGATAGCAATCAGCCCCAGCATTTT.

The chain is built from TRBV6-5 and TRBJ2-3; 7 bases map to TRBD2. The CDR3 loop spans 14 amino acids. Trimming removed 7 bases from V and 2 bases from J; junction bases left unmatched: 6. The germline V gene has CDR1 MNHEY and CDR2 SVGAGI. CDR3 in DNA: TGTGCCAGCAAGTACAGCGGGGCCACAGATACGCAGTATTTT. It yields the protein CASKYSGATDTQYF.

This chain links TRBV6-1 with TRBJ1-2, with 7 bases identical to TRBD1. The CDR3 totals 19 residues. V gave up 2 bases and J gave up 0 bases; unmatched junction bases: 15. Per germline, CDR1 MNHNS and CDR2 SASEGT. This chain's CDR3 is CASSEYWAQGVLANYGYTF. CDR3 sequence (DNA): TGTGCCAGCAGTGAATACTGGGCCCAGGGGGTTTTAGCTAACTATGGCTACACCTTC.

This chain connects TRBV7-2 to TRBJ2-7; tentatively, D is TRBD2 (5 bases). V dropped 6 bases and J dropped 5 bases, with 20 bases sitting between them. This CDR3 region has 15 residues. The germline V gene has CDR1 SGHTA and CDR2 FQGNSA. CDR3 coding DNA: TGTGCCAGCAGTCCACCTAGCTTACTTTTTGACGAGCAGTACTTC. The encoded protein is CASSPPSLLFDEQYF.

This sequence joins TRBV5-1 and TRBJ1-6; TRBD1 is a possible D gene (5 bases). V lost 1 base and J 9 bases, leaving 14 bases between the germline ends. The CDR3 contains 15 residues. In germline, CDR1 is SGHRS, CDR2 YFSETQ. The CDR3 DNA reads TGCGCCAGCAGCTTGACCGGGGCCCTGAGTTCACCCCTCCACTTT. Amino acids: CASSLTGALSSPLHF.

This chain joins TRBV5-1 and TRBJ1-2; D is unresolved. The CDR3 extends over 13 amino acids. Germline loops: CDR1 SGHRS, CDR2 YFSETQ. V lost 0 bases to trimming and J lost 4 bases, with 7 bases between them. CDR3 sequence reads: CASSLDSTYGYTF. DNA of the CDR3: TGCGCCAGCAGCTTGGACAGTACCTATGGCTACACCTTC.

V is TRBV30 and J is TRBJ1-4; tentative D call: TRBD1 (6 bases). CDR3 size: 13 residues. Germline lookup yields CDR1 GTSNPN and CDR2 SVGIG (reference sequence). Trimming stripped 3 bases from V and 4 bases from J, with 9 bases between. CDR3 sequence: CAWSRTDNEKLFF. The CDR3 nucleotides read TGTGCCTGGAGCAGGACAGATAATGAAAAACTGTTTTTT.

The rearrangement links TRBV3-1 (or the pseudogene TRBV3-2) to TRBJ1-1, with a tentative D call TRBD1 (6 bases). From germline, CDR1 is LGHDT and CDR2 YNNKEL (reference sequence). Trimming cost V 3 bases and J 7 bases, with 12 bases left between them. This CDR3 has 13 amino acids. This CDR3 is CASSHATDSEAFF. The CDR3 nucleotides read TGTGCCAGCAGCCACGCCACGGACAGTGAAGCTTTCTTT.

This clone was detected a few times. The chain recombines TRBV30 with TRBJ1-3; D not certain. The CDR3 extends over 15 amino acids. Per the germline V gene, CDR1 is GTSNPN and CDR2 is SVGIG (reference sequence). Trimming cost V 1 base and J 2 bases, with 12 bases left between them. The CDR3 nucleotides are TGTGCCTGGAGTGAGGACCCCAAGCCTGGAAACACCATATATTTT. This sequence encodes CAWSEDPKPGNTIYF.

The gene calls are TRBV5-1 and TRBJ2-1, with D possibly being TRBD1 or TRBD2 (6 bases each). Trimming removed 5 bases from V and 5 bases from J, with 14 bases in between. Germline V CDR1 and CDR2: SGHRS, YFSETQ. This CDR3 is built from 14 residues. In DNA, the CDR3 is TGCGCCAGCAGAAGACAAGGGGGGCACAATGAGCAGTTCTTC. Protein product: CASRRQGGHNEQFF.

The chain uses TRBV19 and TRBJ2-1; 9 bases map to TRBD1. With V trimmed by 6 bases and J by 4 bases, 4 bases remained unmatched. Germline V gene lookup returns CDR1 LNHDA and CDR2 SQIVND (reference sequence). This CDR3 has 14 residues. The CDR3 bases are TGTGCCAGTAGGGACAGGGGTAGGTACAATGAGCAGTTCTTC. This sequence encodes CASRDRGRYNEQFF.

The chain combines TRBV5-4 with TRBJ1-6; tentatively, D is TRBD1 (5 bases). Germline V gene lookup returns CDR1 SGHNT and CDR2 YYREEE (reference sequence). V lost 0 bases and J 7 bases, leaving 14 bases between the germline ends. The CDR3 has 16 residues. CDR3 DNA: TGTGCCAGCAGCTTGGGCAGGGATAGAGCCAATTCACCCCTCCACTTT. Translation: CASSLGRDRANSPLHF.

The chain recombines TRBV14 with TRBJ1-1; no firm D call. Looked up from germline, CDR1 is SGHDN and CDR2 is FVKESK. Trimming removed 1 base from V and 0 bases from J, with 3 bases in between. The CDR3 spans 13 residues. CDR3 region: CASSQALNTEAFF. The CDR3 DNA reads as TGTGCCAGCAGCCAAGCATTGAACACTGAAGCTTTCTTT.

This chain joins TRBV12-3 or TRBV12-4 and TRBJ2-5; D gene unclear. The CDR3 loop spans 10 amino acids. V was shortened by 6 bases and J by 1 base, with 0 bases between the two germline ends. The CDR3 protein is CASSQETQYF. The CDR3 bases are TGTGCCAGCAGCCAAGAGACCCAGTACTTC.

The chain joins TRBV18 to TRBJ2-7, with 9 positions matching TRBD2. CDR1 is KGHSH and CDR2 is LQKENI in the germline V gene. The CDR3 length is 14 residues. Trimming at V came to 1 base and at J to 3 bases, leaving 1 base not matched to a gene. CDR3 protein: CASSPQRGDYEQYF. CDR3 bases: TGTGCCAGCTCACCACAGCGGGGGGACTACGAGCAGTACTTC.

The J gene is TRBJ1-1, the V gene TRBV4-1; 8 positions agree with TRBD1. V shed 4 bases and J 0 bases; nucleotides not matched to a gene: 7. Germline V gene data show CDR1 as MGHRA and CDR2 as YSYEKL. The CDR3 loop spans 16 amino acids. In DNA, the CDR3 is TGCGCCAGCAGCCCCGGGACAGGTAACATGAACACTGAAGCTTTCTTT. As protein: CASSPGTGNMNTEAFF.

The chain recombines TRBV30 with TRBJ1-5; TRBD1 agrees at 11 bases. The CDR3 extends over 15 amino acids. Germline CDR1 and CDR2: GTSNPN and SVGIG (reference sequence). The J segment lost 5 bases and the V segment lost 3 bases, leaving 6 bases of the junction unmatched. CDR3 nucleotide sequence: TGTGCCTGGAGCGCGGACAGGGGGCTTCATCAGCCCCAGCATTTT. Encoded protein: CAWSADRGLHQPQHF.

The V and J genes are TRBV6-5 and TRBJ1-1; D uncertain. Looked up from germline, CDR1 is MNHEY and CDR2 is SVGAGI. The CDR3 totals 12 residues. V was shortened by 4 bases and J by 1 base, with 4 bases between the two germline ends. The CDR3 DNA reads TGTGCCAGCAGTTCAGCGAACACTGAAGCTTTCTTT. The encoded protein is CASSSANTEAFF.

This rearrangement joins TRBV4-3 to TRBJ1-6; no clear D. Trimming removed 1 base from V and 8 bases from J, with 12 bases in between. Germline V gene data show CDR1 as LGHNA and CDR2 as YSLEER. The CDR3 consists of 15 residues. The CDR3 region has the DNA TGCGCCAGCAGCCAAGCGGGCTATGAGGATTCACCCCTCCACTTT. Translation: CASSQAGYEDSPLHF.

CDR3: CASSLGLPNTEAFF. CDR3 coding DNA: TGCGCCAGCAGCTTAGGTCTCCCTAACACTGAAGCTTTCTTT. The genes are TRBV5-1 and TRBJ1-1; D not resolved. CDR1 and CDR2 (germline): SGHRS, YFSETQ. This CDR3 has 14 amino acids. V lost 2 bases and J lost 2, with 10 bases in between.

The chain carries TRBV5-1 and TRBJ2-1; D not certain. Trimming shortened V by 3 bases and J by 5 bases, and 12 bases separated the two germline ends. The CDR3 length is 14 residues. Germline-derived CDR1 and CDR2 are SGHRS and YFSETQ. CDR3 sequence (DNA): TGCGCCAGCAGCTGGGCAGGTCGGAACAATGAGCAGTTCTTC. This gives the protein CASSWAGRNNEQFF.